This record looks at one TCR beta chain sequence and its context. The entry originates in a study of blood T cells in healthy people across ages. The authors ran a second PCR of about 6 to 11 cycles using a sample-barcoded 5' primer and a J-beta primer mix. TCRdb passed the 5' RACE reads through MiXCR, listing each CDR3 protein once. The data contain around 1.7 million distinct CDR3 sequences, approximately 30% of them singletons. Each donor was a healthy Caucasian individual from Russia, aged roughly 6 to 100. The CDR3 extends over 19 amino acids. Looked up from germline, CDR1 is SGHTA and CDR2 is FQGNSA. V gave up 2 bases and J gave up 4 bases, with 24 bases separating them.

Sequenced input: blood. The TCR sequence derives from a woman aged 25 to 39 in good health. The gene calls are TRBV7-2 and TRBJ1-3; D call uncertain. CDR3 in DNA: TGTGCCAGCAGCTTAATGATTGCGCGACTTACGGCGGGAGGAAACACCATATATTTT. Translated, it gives CASSLMIARLTAGGNTIYF. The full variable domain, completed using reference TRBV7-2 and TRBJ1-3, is GAGVSQSPSNKVTEKGKDVELRCDPISGHTALYWYRQSLGQGLEFLIYFQGNSAPDKSGLPSDRFSAERTGGSVSTLTIQRTQQEDSAVYLCASSLMIARLTAGGNTIYFGEGSWLTVV.